The source of this T cell receptor beta chain is a study of blood T cells in healthy people across ages. Study-wide results and limits: Unsorted PBMCs ruled out conclusive naive versus antigen-experienced comparison.

Each donor gave ten milliliters of peripheral blood. Each sample used at least 6 million PBMCs. A second PCR of 7 to 11 cycles used a sample-barcoded 5' primer and a J-beta primer mix. TCRdb re-called the 5' RACE reads through MiXCR, storing one row per CDR3 protein. Of about 500,000 distinct CDR3 sequences in the sample, nearly 25% were seen once. Note on this clonotype: Its cognate antigen is unknown.

CDR1 GTSNPN and CDR2 SVGIG come from the germline V gene (reference sequence). V shed 5 bases and J shed 5 bases, with 19 bases lying between them. This CDR3 comprises 14 residues. These data were also reused for a study on T cells of mothers and their children. This second study notes: Maternal samples each gave over 9.5 million TCR beta CDR3 reads, and child samples approximately 2.8 million each.

The sequence was obtained from a boy aged 5-17 years in good health. This rearrangement joins TRBV30 to TRBJ2-7, with D maybe TRBD2 (6 bases). The sequenced sample consisted of blood. CDR3 sequence (DNA): TGTGCCTGGGGGTATTCGGGAGAGAGGAACGAGCAGTACTTC. This translates into CAWGYSGERNEQYF.